This T cell receptor (beta chain) emerged from a study of T cells after yellow fever vaccination. CDR3 size: 13 residues. V dropped 5 bases and J dropped 5; count of bases not matched to a gene: 2. Per the germline V gene, CDR1 is SEHNR and CDR2 is FQNEAQ (reference sequence). One entry per CDR3 protein, called by TCRdb with MiXCR from the 5' RACE reads. The top ten clones hold approximately 16% of a sample with about 400,000 distinct CDR3 sequences, 6.2% of them seen once. V is TRBV7-9 and J is TRBJ2-2; 7 bases are shared with TRBD1. This sequence was found in a man aged 25 to 40 who received the YFV17D yellow fever vaccine. The sample consisted of PBMCs, taken 5 days after the yellow fever booster vaccination. CDR3 sequence reads: CASSRGQTGELFF. The DNA of the CDR3 is TGTGCCAGCAGCCGGGGACAGACCGGGGAGCTGTTTTTT.